This T cell receptor (beta chain) is from a study of graft-versus-host responses after intestinal transplantation. Background on the study: Tacrolimus and steroids were given for 2 to 3 years to all recipients after anti-thymocyte globulin induction. Study results and caveats: Within allografts, high graft-versus-host to host-versus-graft clonal ratios were seen among patients with graft-donor T cell macrochimerism.

Germline loops: CDR1 MDHEN, CDR2 SYDVKM. V lost 5 bases, J lost 4 bases, and 19 bases stayed unmatched. This CDR3 is 18 amino acids long. In the case of this clone: The target antigen is unknown.

Generated by immunoSEQ multiplex PCR, the TCRdb table keeps only in-frame clones and is missing some. The sample holds tens of thousands of clones, 90% to 95% seen once. The chain has TRBV28 and TRBJ2-5; 7 bases are shared with TRBD2. The sample in question was unstimulated CD8+ T cells sorted from spleen or lymph node cells, obtained before transplant. The sequence was obtained from a human donor who was the organ donor for an intestinal transplant. In DNA, the CDR3 is TGTGCCAGCAGTCTATCCAGTGTGGGGGGGAGCAAGCGAGAGACCCAGTACTTC. Its translation is CASSLSSVGGSKRETQYF.